The present TCR beta chain was sequenced within a study of cytomegalovirus exposure and HLA in healthy donors. Overall study context: An early data release held tens of millions of unique TCRs from HLA-typed donors.

13 Jbeta primers and 60 Vbeta primers were used for the PCR. Profiled with immunoSEQ multiplex PCR; TCRdb holds only in-frame clones, not every one. The profile shows more than 140,000 clones, approximately 80% of them singletons. Deletions cut 4 bases from V and 0 bases from J, with 13 bases between. The germline V gene has CDR1 SGHTS and CDR2 YDEGEE. This CDR3 comprises 16 residues. This chain connects TRBV5-8 to TRBJ1-4; D ambiguous. The receptor was derived from a man aged 25-45 years in good health and CMV-seropositive. The sample comprised PBMCs. The CDR3 loop is CASSPRNSATNEKLFF. The CDR3 region has the DNA TGTGCCAGCAGCCCCAGGAACTCTGCAACTAATGAAAAACTGTTTTTT. The whole variable domain, filled in from reference TRBV5-8 and TRBJ1-4, reads EAGVTQSPTHLIKTRGQQATLRCSPISGHTSVYWYQQALGLGLQFLLWYDEGEERNRGNFPPRFSGRQFPNYSSELNVNALELEDSALYLCASSPRNSATNEKLFFGSGTQLSVL.